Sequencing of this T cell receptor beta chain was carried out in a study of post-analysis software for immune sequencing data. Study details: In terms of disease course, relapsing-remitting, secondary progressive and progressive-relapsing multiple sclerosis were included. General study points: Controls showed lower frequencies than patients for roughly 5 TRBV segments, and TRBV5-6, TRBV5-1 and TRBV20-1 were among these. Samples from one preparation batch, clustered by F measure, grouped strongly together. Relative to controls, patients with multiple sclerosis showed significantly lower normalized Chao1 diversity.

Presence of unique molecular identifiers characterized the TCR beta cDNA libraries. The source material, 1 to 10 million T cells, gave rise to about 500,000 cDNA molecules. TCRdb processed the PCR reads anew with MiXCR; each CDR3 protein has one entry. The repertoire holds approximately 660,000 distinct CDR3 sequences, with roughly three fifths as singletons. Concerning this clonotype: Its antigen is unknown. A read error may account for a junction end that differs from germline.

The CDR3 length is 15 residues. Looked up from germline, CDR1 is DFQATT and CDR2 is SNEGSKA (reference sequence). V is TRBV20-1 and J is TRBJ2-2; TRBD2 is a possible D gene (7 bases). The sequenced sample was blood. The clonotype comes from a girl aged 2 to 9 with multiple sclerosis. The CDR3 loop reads CSTRAGHRNTGELFF. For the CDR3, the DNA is TGCAGTACTAGAGCGGGACACCGGAACACCGGGGAGCTGTTTTTT.